A selection of T cell receptor beta chains follows, all from one sample in a study of T cell responses to AZD1222 COVID-19 vaccine. Data came from immunoSEQ multiplex PCR; TCRdb stores just in-frame clones and leaves some out. The sample contains some 97,000 clones, about 90% of which appear only once. The sample was peripheral blood, taken on day 0 of AZD1222 vaccination. Every receptor here comes from an adult in good health. Both conserved end residues are part of each CDR3. The order of the fields is J gene, V gene, D gene, clone size, CDR3 length, CDR3 DNA, CDR3 protein. D genes are given only for firm matches. Where a row states a size, it is once, few, many or the class of an expanded clone; other rows omit it.

J: TRBJ2-2
V: TRBV7-9
D: TRBD2
size: -
length: 13
DNA: TGTGCCAGCCGGCGGGAGGTCACCGGGGAGCTGTTTTTT
CDR3: CASRREVTGELFF

J: TRBJ2-3
V: TRBV7-3
D: -
size: -
length: 16
DNA: TGTGCCAGCAGCTTAAATTTAATTGCAGCCACAGATACGCAGTATTTT
CDR3: CASSLNLIAATDTQYF

J: TRBJ1-1
V: TRBV19
D: TRBD1
size: -
length: 14
DNA: TGTGCCAGTCTCGGGACAGGGTCGGTGACTGAAGCTTTCTTT
CDR3: CASLGTGSVTEAFF

J: TRBJ2-1
V: TRBV11-3
D: TRBD2
size: -
length: 15
DNA: TGTGCCAGCAGCTTCGGCGGGGGGCTCTACAATGAGCAGTTCTTC
CDR3: CASSFGGGLYNEQFF

J: TRBJ2-5
V: TRBV7-8
D: TRBD2
size: -
length: 14
DNA: TGTGCCAGCAGTGGACTAGCGGGAGGAGAGACCCAGTACTTC
CDR3: CASSGLAGGETQYF

J: TRBJ1-5
V: TRBV28
D: TRBD1
size: -
length: 14
DNA: TGTGCCAGCAGTTTAACAGGGGCATATCAGCCCCAGCATTTT
CDR3: CASSLTGAYQPQHF

J: TRBJ1-2
V: TRBV9
D: -
size: -
length: 13
DNA: TGTGCCAGCAGCGTAGACGGTAACTATGGCTACACCTTC
CDR3: CASSVDGNYGYTF

J: TRBJ2-2
V: TRBV20-1
D: -
size: -
length: 12
DNA: TGCAGTGCTAGTGAAGGTCCCGGGGAGCTGTTTTTT
CDR3: CSASEGPGELFF

J: TRBJ1-6
V: TRBV13
D: -
size: -
length: 14
DNA: TGTGCCAGCAGCTTAGAAGGGGTTAATTCACCCCTCCACTTT
CDR3: CASSLEGVNSPLHF

J: TRBJ1-3
V: TRBV27
D: -
size: -
length: 16
DNA: TGTGCCAGCAGTTTATCCCCGGAGAGCTCTGGAAACACCATATATTTT
CDR3: CASSLSPESSGNTIYF

J: TRBJ2-7
V: TRBV9
D: TRBD2
size: -
length: 14
DNA: TGTGCCAGCAGCCCAACCGGGACTAACTACGAGCAGTACTTC
CDR3: CASSPTGTNYEQYF

J: TRBJ2-3
V: TRBV15
D: TRBD1
size: -
length: 15
DNA: TGTGCCACCAGCAGGCCAGGGACAGGCACAGATACGCAGTATTTT
CDR3: CATSRPGTGTDTQYF

J: TRBJ1-4
V: TRBV7-3
D: TRBD1
size: -
length: 15
DNA: TGTGCCAGCAGCCGGACAGGCTCTCGTATGGAAAAACTGTTTTTT
CDR3: CASSRTGSRMEKLFF

J: TRBJ2-1
V: TRBV10-1
D: TRBD1
size: -
length: 16
DNA: TGCGCCAGCAGTGAGGGGACAGGGGCCGGCGGGAATGAGCAGTTCTTC
CDR3: CASSEGTGAGGNEQFF

J: TRBJ1-4
V: TRBV28
D: -
size: -
length: 14
DNA: TGTGCCAGCAGTTTATTAGACATTAATGAAAAACTGTTTTTT
CDR3: CASSLLDINEKLFF

J: TRBJ1-1
V: TRBV7-9
D: -
size: -
length: 14
DNA: TGTGCCAGCAGCCGGGACGGAGAAAACACTGAAGCTTTCTTT
CDR3: CASSRDGENTEAFF

J: TRBJ1-4
V: TRBV7-2
D: TRBD1
size: -
length: 14
DNA: TGTGCCAGCAGCGCGACAGGGACTAATGAAAAACTGTTTTTT
CDR3: CASSATGTNEKLFF

J: TRBJ1-1
V: TRBV19
D: TRBD1
size: -
length: 15
DNA: TGTGCCAGTAAATGGACAGGGCCCATGAACACTGAAGCTTTCTTT
CDR3: CASKWTGPMNTEAFF

J: TRBJ2-6
V: TRBV6-4
D: -
size: few
length: 14
DNA: TGTGCCAGCAGTGACAACTCTGGGGCCAACGTCCTGACTTTC
CDR3: CASSDNSGANVLTF

J: TRBJ2-6
V: TRBV20-1
D: -
size: -
length: 14
DNA: TGCAGTGCTAGTCAGGGAACTGGGGCCAACGTCCTGACTTTC
CDR3: CSASQGTGANVLTF

J: TRBJ2-5
V: TRBV27
D: -
size: -
length: 13
DNA: TGTGCCAGCAGTCCCCCCGGCACGGGGACCCAGTACTTC
CDR3: CASSPPGTGTQYF

J: TRBJ1-2
V: TRBV20-1
D: -
size: -
length: 11
DNA: TGCAGTGCTAGAGACATCTATGGCTACACCTTC
CDR3: CSARDIYGYTF

J: TRBJ2-3
V: TRBV11-2
D: -
size: -
length: 14
DNA: TGTGCCAGCAGCCCGGTTTGGATGGCAGATACGCAGTATTTT
CDR3: CASSPVWMADTQYF

J: TRBJ2-1
V: TRBV12-3/TRBV12-4
D: -
size: -
length: 13
DNA: TGTGCCAGCAGTGAAGGTTTTTCGGTTGAGCAGTTCTTC
CDR3: CASSEGFSVEQFF

J: TRBJ1-6
V: TRBV6-5
D: -
size: -
length: 13
DNA: TGTGCCAGCAGCCGACAGATCTATTCACCCCTCCACTTT
CDR3: CASSRQIYSPLHF

J: TRBJ1-5
V: TRBV7-6
D: -
size: -
length: 14
DNA: TGTGCCACCTCCGGGATAAAGGACAATCAGCCCCAGCATTTT
CDR3: CATSGIKDNQPQHF

J: TRBJ2-7
V: TRBV5-6
D: -
size: -
length: 15
DNA: TGTGCCAGCAGCGCTCCCCGGGACTCGTACTACGAGCAGTACTTC
CDR3: CASSAPRDSYYEQYF

J: TRBJ1-1
V: TRBV11-2
D: TRBD1
size: once
length: 15
DNA: TGTGCCAGCAGTCTGAACCAGGGGGCGGTCTCTGAAGCTTTCTTT
CDR3: CASSLNQGAVSEAFF

J: TRBJ2-7
V: TRBV19
D: -
size: -
length: 14
DNA: TGTGCCAGTAGTATCGAACGCTCCTCCTACGAGCAGTACTTC
CDR3: CASSIERSSYEQYF

J: TRBJ2-1
V: TRBV27
D: -
size: -
length: 13
DNA: TGTGCCAGCAACCTCCTAGGATCACAGGGGCAGTTCTTC
CDR3: CASNLLGSQGQFF

J: TRBJ1-4
V: TRBV7-9
D: TRBD1
size: -
length: 18
DNA: TGTGCCAGCAGCCTAGAGAACAGGGGCGGTGTGGCTAATGAAAAACTGTTTTTT
CDR3: CASSLENRGGVANEKLFF

J: TRBJ2-3
V: TRBV13
D: TRBD2
size: once
length: 19
DNA: TGTGCCAGCAGCCTCACAATATCGACTAGCGGGATAAACACAGATACGCAGTATTTT
CDR3: CASSLTISTSGINTDTQYF

J: TRBJ2-7
V: TRBV29-1
D: -
size: -
length: 13
DNA: TGCAGCGTTCAACAGGGCGGGTTCTACGAGCAGTACTTC
CDR3: CSVQQGGFYEQYF

J: TRBJ2-7
V: TRBV5-1
D: TRBD2
size: once
length: 15
DNA: TGCGCCAGCAGCCCGGTGTGGGAGGGAGGCTACGAGCAGTACTTC
CDR3: CASSPVWEGGYEQYF

J: TRBJ2-7
V: TRBV5-1
D: -
size: -
length: 15
DNA: TGCGCCAGCAGCGCTCAGGGTGGCGGTTCCTACGAGCAGTACTTC
CDR3: CASSAQGGGSYEQYF

J: TRBJ1-3
V: TRBV5-1
D: -
size: -
length: 13
DNA: TGCGCCAGCAGCTTGGCCCCTGGAAACACCATATATTTT
CDR3: CASSLAPGNTIYF

J: TRBJ2-2
V: TRBV4-2
D: -
size: -
length: 17
DNA: TGTGCCAGCAGCCAAAGCGAACAGGAGATAAACACCGGGGAGCTGTTTTTT
CDR3: CASSQSEQEINTGELFF

J: TRBJ2-7
V: TRBV3-1/TRBV3-2
D: -
size: -
length: 14
DNA: TGTGCCAGCAGCCACTTAACCCCGAACCTCGAGCAGTACTTC
CDR3: CASSHLTPNLEQYF

J: TRBJ1-2
V: TRBV24-1
D: -
size: -
length: 13
DNA: TGTGCCACCAGTGATGGGGACGGCTATGGCTACACCTTC
CDR3: CATSDGDGYGYTF

J: TRBJ1-2
V: TRBV5-1
D: TRBD1
size: -
length: 15
DNA: TGCGCCAGCAGCTTACTTACAGGGGGCGAGGATGGCTACACCTTC
CDR3: CASSLLTGGEDGYTF

J: TRBJ2-2
V: TRBV5-1
D: TRBD2
size: -
length: 15
DNA: TGCGCCAGCAGAAAGGGACTAGCGAACACCGGGGAGCTGTTTTTT
CDR3: CASRKGLANTGELFF

J: TRBJ2-7
V: TRBV19
D: -
size: -
length: 12
DNA: TGTGCCAGTAGTTCGAGGGGGTCTTGGCAGTACTTC
CDR3: CASSSRGSWQYF

J: TRBJ2-6
V: TRBV9
D: -
size: -
length: 16
DNA: TGTGCCAGCAGAGCCTATGGGGGCGCTGGGGCCAACGTCCTGACTTTC
CDR3: CASRAYGGAGANVLTF

J: TRBJ1-5
V: TRBV24-1
D: -
size: few
length: 16
DNA: TGTGCCACCAGTGATACGCGCCAGGGTTACAATCAGCCCCAGCATTTT
CDR3: CATSDTRQGYNQPQHF

J: TRBJ2-5
V: TRBV2
D: TRBD2
size: -
length: 15
DNA: TGTGCCAGCACTGGCGGGCGGGAGGGCCTTGAGACCCAGTACTTC
CDR3: CASTGGREGLETQYF

J: TRBJ1-1
V: TRBV2
D: -
size: -
length: 12
DNA: TGTGCCAGCAGTTACAGGAGGCCAATCGCTTTCTTT
CDR3: CASSYRRPIAFF

J: TRBJ1-6
V: TRBV5-1
D: -
size: -
length: 13
DNA: TGCGCCAGCAGCTCCCTGTTGGATTCACCCCTCCACTTT
CDR3: CASSSLLDSPLHF

J: TRBJ2-5
V: TRBV5-1
D: -
size: -
length: 17
DNA: TGCGCCAGTAAACATAATGGGGTAGCTGGGGGCCAAGAGACCCAGTACTTC
CDR3: CASKHNGVAGGQETQYF

J: TRBJ2-4
V: TRBV27
D: -
size: -
length: 15
DNA: TGTGCCAGCAGTTCTCTCGGGCCAGGGATAAACATTCAGTACTTC
CDR3: CASSSLGPGINIQYF

J: TRBJ2-2
V: TRBV30
D: -
size: -
length: 12
DNA: TGTGCCTGGATAGAGCGCACCGGGGAGCTGTTTTTT
CDR3: CAWIERTGELFF

J: TRBJ1-2
V: TRBV25-1
D: -
size: -
length: 14
DNA: TGTGCCAGCAGACCCAAGTGGGTGGCCTATGGCTACACCTTC
CDR3: CASRPKWVAYGYTF